Following are 3 T cell receptor beta chains from one sample sequenced in a study of blood T cell repertoires in COVID-19. Profiling relied on immunoSEQ multiplex PCR, and the TCRdb table lists in-frame clones only, not all of them. The sample contains 200,000 to 250,000 clones, 65% to 90% of which appear only once. Sequencing input: peripheral blood. The source of these receptors is a woman aged 45 to 65 with acute or convalescent COVID-19.

In DNA form, the CDR3 reads TGCGCCAGCAGGACGGTAGCCACAGATACGCAGTATTTT. Translated, it gives CASRTVATDTQYF. The chain combines TRBV5-1 with TRBJ2-3, with D unclear. This CDR3 contains 13 residues. Germline V gene lookup returns CDR1 SGHRS and CDR2 YFSETQ. Between the trimmed V and J ends, which lost 5 bases and 2 bases, there was a span of 9 bases.

The J gene is TRBJ1-5, the V gene TRBV6-6, with D perhaps TRBD1 (6 bases). V shed 6 bases and J shed 3 bases, with 15 bases lying between them. Looked up from germline, CDR1 is MNHNY and CDR2 is SVGAGI (reference sequence). CDR3 length: 15 amino acids. For the CDR3, the DNA is TGTGCCAGCAGGGGGGCGGCGAGGGACAATCAGCCCCAGCATTTT. Translated, it gives CASRGAARDNQPQHF.

The chain joins TRBV30 to TRBJ2-1, with no clear D. CDR1 and CDR2 from the germline V gene are GTSNPN and SVGIG (reference sequence). With 5 bases removed from V and 6 bases from J, the gap between germline ends came to 8 bases. The CDR3 covers 11 residues. The CDR3 sequence is CAWGPGNEQFF. The CDR3 region has the DNA TGTGCCTGGGGGCCAGGCAATGAGCAGTTCTTC.